This TCR beta chain was captured by sequencing in a study of T-cell reconstitution after alpha-beta-depleted transplantation in children. Study outcomes and limitations: Several hundred expanded graft clones reportedly supplied alpha-beta T cells about two months after transplant. T-cell counts and diversity were attributed mostly to newly produced T cells one year after transplant. Recipient T cells and thymic progenitors that survived were the source of the high TCRbeta diversity seen at day 60 in some patients.

Unique molecular identifiers featured in how the TCRbeta library was prepared. Each CDR3 protein is one row after TCRdb ran MiXCR on the PCR reads. The sample holds about 27,000 distinct CDR3 sequences, roughly a sixth seen once. Trimming stripped 6 bases from V and 8 bases from J, with 8 bases between. Germline-derived CDR1 and CDR2 are MNHNY and SVGAGI (reference sequence). The CDR3 sequence is 11 residues long. Comments on this clonotype: What it recognizes is unknown.

This material consisted of PBMCs, mostly from graft donor cells, taken 60 days after TCRalphabeta/CD19-depleted stem cell transplant. The receptor comes from a male patient between 2 and 10 years old who had a stem cell transplant for acute lymphoblastic leukemia, so the T cells may come from the graft donor. The chain joins TRBV6-6 to TRBJ2-1, with D hard to call. Here the CDR3 reads CASRLSYEQFF. DNA for the CDR3: TGTGCCAGCAGGCTTAGTTATGAGCAGTTCTTC.